The sample holds a few counts of the clone carrying this TCR beta chain. Its antigen remains unidentified. The data originate from a study of post-analysis software for immune sequencing data. Overall study: The courses of disease that were included comprised relapsing-remitting, secondary progressive and progressive-relapsing multiple sclerosis.

Overall study results and limits: Controls showed lower frequencies than patients for five TRBV segments, and TRBV5-6, TRBV5-1 and TRBV20-1 were among these.

Presence of unique molecular identifiers characterized the TCR beta cDNA libraries. TCRdb ran MiXCR on the PCR reads and lists one entry per CDR3 protein. The sample carries about 400,000 distinct CDR3 sequences, approximately 33% recorded once. The CDR3 covers 13 residues. V was clipped by 5 bases and J by 7 bases; unmatched bases: 3. Germline loops: CDR1 SGHVS, CDR2 FQNEAQ. The chain is built from TRBV7-8 and TRBJ2-1, with 9 positions matching TRBD1. The TCR originated in a girl between 10 and 17 years old with multiple sclerosis. Sequencing was done on a sample of blood. The CDR3 here is CASSPGTGNEQFF. CDR3 in DNA: TGTGCCAGCAGCCCTGGGACAGGGAATGAGCAGTTCTTC. Filled out from reference TRBV7-8 and TRBJ2-1, the complete variable domain reads GAGVSQSPRYKVAKRGQDVALRCDPISGHVSLFWYQQALGQGPEFLTYFQNEAQLDKSGLPSDRFFAERPEGSVSTLKIQRTQQEDSAVYLCASSPGTGNEQFFGPGTRLTVL.